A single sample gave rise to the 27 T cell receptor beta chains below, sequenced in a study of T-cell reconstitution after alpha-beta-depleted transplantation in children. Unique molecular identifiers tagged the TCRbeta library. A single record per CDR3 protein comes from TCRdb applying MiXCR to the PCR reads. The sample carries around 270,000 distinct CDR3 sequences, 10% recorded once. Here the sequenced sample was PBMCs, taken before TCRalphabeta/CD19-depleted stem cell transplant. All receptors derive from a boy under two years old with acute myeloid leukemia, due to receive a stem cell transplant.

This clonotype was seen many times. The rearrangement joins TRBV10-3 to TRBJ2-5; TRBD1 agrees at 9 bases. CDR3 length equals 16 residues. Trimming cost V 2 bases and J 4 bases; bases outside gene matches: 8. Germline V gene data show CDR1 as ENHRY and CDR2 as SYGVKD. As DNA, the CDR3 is TGTGCCATCAGTGAGCCGGGACAGGGAAGACGAGAGACCCAGTACTTC. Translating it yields CAISEPGQGRRETQYF.

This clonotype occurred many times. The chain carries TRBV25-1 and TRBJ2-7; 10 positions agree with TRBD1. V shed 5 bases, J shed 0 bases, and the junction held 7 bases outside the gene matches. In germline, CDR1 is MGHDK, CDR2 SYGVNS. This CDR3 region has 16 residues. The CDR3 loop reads CASSMGQGSPSYEQYF. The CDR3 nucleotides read TGTGCCAGCAGTATGGGACAGGGGAGTCCCTCCTACGAGCAGTACTTC.

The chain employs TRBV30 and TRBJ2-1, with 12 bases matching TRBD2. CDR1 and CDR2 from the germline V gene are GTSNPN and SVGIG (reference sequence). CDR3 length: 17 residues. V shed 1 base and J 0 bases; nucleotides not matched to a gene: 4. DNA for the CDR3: TGTGCCTGGAGTGATCTAGCGGGGGGGGCCTCCTACAATGAGCAGTTCTTC. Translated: CAWSDLAGGASYNEQFF. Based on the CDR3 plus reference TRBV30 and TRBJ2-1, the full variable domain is SQTIHQWPATLVQPVGSPLSLECTVEGTSNPNLYWYRQAAGRGLQLLFYSVGIGQISSEVPQNLSASRPQDRQFILSSKKLLLSDSGFYLCAWSDLAGGASYNEQFFGPGTRLTVL.

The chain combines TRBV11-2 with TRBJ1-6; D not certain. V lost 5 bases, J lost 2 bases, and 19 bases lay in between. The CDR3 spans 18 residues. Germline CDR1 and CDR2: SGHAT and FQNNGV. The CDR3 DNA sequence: TGTGCCAGCAGCCCTAGTCGAGCCCCTGGCACCTATAATTCACCCCTCCACTTT. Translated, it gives CASSPSRAPGTYNSPLHF. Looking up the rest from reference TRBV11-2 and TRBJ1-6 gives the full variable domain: EAGVAQSPRYKIIEKRQSVAFWCNPISGHATLYWYQQILGQGPKLLIQFQNNGVVDDSQLPKDRFSAERLKGVDSTLKIQPAKLEDSAVYLCASSPSRAPGTYNSPLHFGNGTRLTVT.

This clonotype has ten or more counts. CDR3: CASSLGQGVQETQYF. Here the CDR3 DNA reads TGTGCCAGCAGCCTAGGGCAGGGCGTTCAAGAGACCCAGTACTTC. The J gene is TRBJ2-5, the V gene TRBV7-3, with D perhaps matching TRBD1 (5 bases). The CDR3 is 15 amino acids. CDR1 and CDR2 from the germline V gene are SGHTA and FQGTGA. Trimming took 5 bases from V and 2 from J, leaving 15 bases between them. Complete variable domain (other parts from reference TRBV7-3 and TRBJ2-5): GAGVSQTPSNKVTEKGKYVELRCDPISGHTALYWYRQSLGQGPEFLIYFQGTGAADDSGLPNDRFFAVRPEGSVSTLKIQRTERGDSAVYLCASSLGQGVQETQYFGPGTRLLVL.

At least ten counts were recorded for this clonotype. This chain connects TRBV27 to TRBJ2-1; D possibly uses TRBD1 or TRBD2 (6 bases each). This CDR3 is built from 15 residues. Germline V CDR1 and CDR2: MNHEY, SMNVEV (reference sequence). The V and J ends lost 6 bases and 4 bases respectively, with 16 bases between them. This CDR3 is CASRWGDKVYNEQFF. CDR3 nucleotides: TGTGCCAGCAGATGGGGGGACAAGGTTTACAATGAGCAGTTCTTC.

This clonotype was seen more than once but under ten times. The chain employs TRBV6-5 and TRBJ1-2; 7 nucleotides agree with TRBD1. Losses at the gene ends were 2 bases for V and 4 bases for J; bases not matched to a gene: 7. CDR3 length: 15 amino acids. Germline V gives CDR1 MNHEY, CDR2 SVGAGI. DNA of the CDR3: TGTGCCAGCAGTTACACCGCGACAGGGCTCTATGGCTACACCTTC. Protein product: CASSYTATGLYGYTF.

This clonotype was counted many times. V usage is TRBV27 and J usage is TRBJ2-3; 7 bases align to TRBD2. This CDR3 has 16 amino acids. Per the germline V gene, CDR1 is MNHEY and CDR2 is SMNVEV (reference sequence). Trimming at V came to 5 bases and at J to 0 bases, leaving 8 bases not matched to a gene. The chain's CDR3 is CASSAWEGPSTDTQYF. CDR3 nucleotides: TGTGCCAGCAGTGCCTGGGAGGGGCCTAGCACAGATACGCAGTATTTT.

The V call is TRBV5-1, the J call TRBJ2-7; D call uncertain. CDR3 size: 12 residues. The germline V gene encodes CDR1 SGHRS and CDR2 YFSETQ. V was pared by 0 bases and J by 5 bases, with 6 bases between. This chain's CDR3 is CASSLDGDEQYF. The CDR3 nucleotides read TGCGCCAGCAGCTTGGATGGGGACGAGCAGTACTTC.

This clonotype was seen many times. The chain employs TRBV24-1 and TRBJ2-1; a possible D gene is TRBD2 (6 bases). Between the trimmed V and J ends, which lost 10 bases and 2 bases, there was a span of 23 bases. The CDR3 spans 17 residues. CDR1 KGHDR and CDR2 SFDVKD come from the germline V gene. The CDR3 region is CATGGSGLRLPYNEQFF. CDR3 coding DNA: TGTGCCACAGGTGGAAGCGGGCTCCGATTACCCTACAATGAGCAGTTCTTC.

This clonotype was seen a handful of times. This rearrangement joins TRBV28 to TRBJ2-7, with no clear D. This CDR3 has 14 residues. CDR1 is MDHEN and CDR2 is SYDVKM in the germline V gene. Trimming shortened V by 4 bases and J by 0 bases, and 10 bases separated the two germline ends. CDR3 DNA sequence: TGTGCCAGCAGTTCCTGGACGGTCTCCTACGAGCAGTACTTC. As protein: CASSSWTVSYEQYF.

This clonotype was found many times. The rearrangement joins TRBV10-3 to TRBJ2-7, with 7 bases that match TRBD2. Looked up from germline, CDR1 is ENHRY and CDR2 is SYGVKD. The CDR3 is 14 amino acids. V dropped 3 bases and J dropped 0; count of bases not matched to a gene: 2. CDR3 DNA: TGTGCCATCAGTGATTGGACTAGCTCCTACGAGCAGTACTTC. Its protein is CAISDWTSSYEQYF.

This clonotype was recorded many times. The CDR3 nucleotides are TGCAGCGTGGGACCGACAGGGGGCGATCGCTACACCTTC. Translation gives CSVGPTGGDRYTF. The chain is built from TRBV29-1 and TRBJ1-2; 10 nucleotides match TRBD1. The CDR3 is 13 residues long. Germline V gene lookup returns CDR1 SQVTM and CDR2 ANQGSEA. The V and J ends lost 6 bases and 9 bases, in that order; junction bases with no gene match: 10.

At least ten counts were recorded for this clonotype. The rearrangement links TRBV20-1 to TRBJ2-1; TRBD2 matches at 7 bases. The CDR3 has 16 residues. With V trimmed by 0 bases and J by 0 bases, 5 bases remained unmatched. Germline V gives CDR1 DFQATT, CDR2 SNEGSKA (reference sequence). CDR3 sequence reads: CSARDRAGASYNEQFF. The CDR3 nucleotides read TGCAGTGCTAGAGATAGGGCGGGAGCCTCCTACAATGAGCAGTTCTTC.

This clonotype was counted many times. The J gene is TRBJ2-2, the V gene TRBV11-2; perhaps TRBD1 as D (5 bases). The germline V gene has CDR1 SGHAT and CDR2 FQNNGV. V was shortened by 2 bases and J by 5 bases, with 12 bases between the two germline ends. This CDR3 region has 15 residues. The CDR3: CASSLKQEGTGELFF. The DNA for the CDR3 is TGTGCCAGCAGCTTAAAACAGGAAGGGACCGGGGAGCTGTTTTTT.

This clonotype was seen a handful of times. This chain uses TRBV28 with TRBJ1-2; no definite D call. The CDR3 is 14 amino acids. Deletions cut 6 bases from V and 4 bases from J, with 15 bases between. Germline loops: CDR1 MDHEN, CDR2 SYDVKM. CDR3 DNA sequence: TGTGCCAGCAGACTCCCCGACGAAATCTATGGCTACACCTTC. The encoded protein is CASRLPDEIYGYTF.

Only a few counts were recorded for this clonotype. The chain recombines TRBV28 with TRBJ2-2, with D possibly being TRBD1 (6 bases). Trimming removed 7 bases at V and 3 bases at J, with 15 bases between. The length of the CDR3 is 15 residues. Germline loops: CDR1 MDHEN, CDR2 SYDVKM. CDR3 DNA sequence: TGTGCCAGCACTCTACGACAGGCTTACACCGGGGAGCTGTTTTTT. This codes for CASTLRQAYTGELFF. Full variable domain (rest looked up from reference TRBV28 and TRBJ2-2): DVKVTQSSRYLVKRTGEKVFLECVQDMDHENMFWYRQDPGLGLRLIYFSYDVKMKEKGDIPEGYSVSREKKERFSLILESASTNQTSMYLCASTLRQAYTGELFFGEGSRLTVL.

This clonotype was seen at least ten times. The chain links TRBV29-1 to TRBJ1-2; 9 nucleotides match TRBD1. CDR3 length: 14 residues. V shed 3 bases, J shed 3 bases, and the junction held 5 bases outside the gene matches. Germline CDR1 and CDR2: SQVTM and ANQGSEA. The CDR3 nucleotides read TGCAGCGTTGATGGGGACAGGGACCACTATGGCTACACCTTC. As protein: CSVDGDRDHYGYTF.

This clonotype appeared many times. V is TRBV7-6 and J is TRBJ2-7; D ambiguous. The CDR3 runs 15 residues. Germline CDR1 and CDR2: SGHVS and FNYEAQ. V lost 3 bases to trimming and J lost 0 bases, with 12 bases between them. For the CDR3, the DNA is TGTGCCAGCAGCTTCTCCCCTGGCACCTCCTACGAGCAGTACTTC. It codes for CASSFSPGTSYEQYF.

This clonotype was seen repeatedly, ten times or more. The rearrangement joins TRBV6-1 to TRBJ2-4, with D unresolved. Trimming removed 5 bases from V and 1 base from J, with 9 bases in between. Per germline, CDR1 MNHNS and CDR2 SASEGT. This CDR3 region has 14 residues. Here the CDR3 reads CASSSVAAKNIQYF. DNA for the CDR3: TGTGCCAGCAGTAGCGTAGCTGCCAAAAACATTCAGTACTTC.

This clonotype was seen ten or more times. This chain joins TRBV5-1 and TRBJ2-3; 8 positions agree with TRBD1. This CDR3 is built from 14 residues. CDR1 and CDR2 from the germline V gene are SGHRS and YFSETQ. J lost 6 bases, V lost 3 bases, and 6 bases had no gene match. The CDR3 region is CASSWTGPSDTQYF. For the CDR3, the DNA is TGCGCCAGCAGCTGGACAGGGCCAAGCGATACGCAGTATTTT.

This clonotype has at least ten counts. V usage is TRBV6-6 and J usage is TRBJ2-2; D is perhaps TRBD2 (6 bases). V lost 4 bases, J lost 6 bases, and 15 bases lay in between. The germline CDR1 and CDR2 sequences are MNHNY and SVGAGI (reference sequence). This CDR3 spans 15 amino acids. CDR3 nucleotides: TGTGCCAGCAGTTGGGACGAGGGAGGTCCCGGGGAGCTGTTTTTT. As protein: CASSWDEGGPGELFF.

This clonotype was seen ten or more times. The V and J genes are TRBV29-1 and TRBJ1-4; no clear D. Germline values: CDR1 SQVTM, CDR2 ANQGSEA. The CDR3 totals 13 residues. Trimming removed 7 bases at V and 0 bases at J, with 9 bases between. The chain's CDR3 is CSAVHPTNEKLFF. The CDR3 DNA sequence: TGCAGCGCCGTACACCCAACTAATGAAAAACTGTTTTTT. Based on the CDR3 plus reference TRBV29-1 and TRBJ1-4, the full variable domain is SAVISQKPSRDICQRGTSLTIQCQVDSQVTMMFWYRQQPGQSLTLIATANQGSEATYESGFVIDKFPISRPNLTFSTLTVSNMSPEDSSIYLCSAVHPTNEKLFFGSGTQLSVL.

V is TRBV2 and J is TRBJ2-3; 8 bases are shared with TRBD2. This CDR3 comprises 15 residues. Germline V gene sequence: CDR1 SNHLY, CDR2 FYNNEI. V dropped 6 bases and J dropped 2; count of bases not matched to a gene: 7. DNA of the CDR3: TGTGCCAGCAGATTAGCGGGGATCCCCACAGATACGCAGTATTTT. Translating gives CASRLAGIPTDTQYF.

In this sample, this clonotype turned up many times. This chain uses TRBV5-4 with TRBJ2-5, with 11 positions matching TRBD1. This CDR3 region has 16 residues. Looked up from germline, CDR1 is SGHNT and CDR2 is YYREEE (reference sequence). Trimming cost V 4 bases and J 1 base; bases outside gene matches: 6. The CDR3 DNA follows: TGTGCCAGCAGCCGAGGGACAGGGGGTGTCCAAGAGACCCAGTACTTC. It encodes CASSRGTGGVQETQYF.

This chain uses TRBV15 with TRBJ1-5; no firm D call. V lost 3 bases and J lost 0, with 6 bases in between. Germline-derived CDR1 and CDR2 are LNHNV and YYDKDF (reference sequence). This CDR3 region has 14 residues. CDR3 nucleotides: TGTGCCACCAGCAGGGCCGATAGCAATCAGCCCCAGCATTTT. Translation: CATSRADSNQPQHF.

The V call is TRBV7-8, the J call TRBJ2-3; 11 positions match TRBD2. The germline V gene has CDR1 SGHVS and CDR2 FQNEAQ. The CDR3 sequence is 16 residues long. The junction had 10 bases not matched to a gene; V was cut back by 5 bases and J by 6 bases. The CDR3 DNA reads TGTGCCAGCAGCCTCATTAGCGGGAGGGGAAGGGATACGCAGTATTTT. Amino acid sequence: CASSLISGRGRDTQYF.